The clone carrying this T cell receptor (beta chain) was recorded once. The V gene lost 1 base and the J gene lost 0 bases, with 10 bases spanning the gap. The CDR3 extends over 16 amino acids. CDR1 MGHDK and CDR2 SYGVNS come from the germline V gene. The data were taken from a study of CD8+ T cells in alopecia areata. Samples from alopecia areata patients were lesional scalp punch biopsies and peripheral blood. After isolation, RNA underwent reverse transcription to generate cDNA as the sequencing template. Generated by immunoSEQ multiplex PCR, the TCRdb table keeps only in-frame clones and is missing some. The table includes 140,000 to 150,000 clones, about 47% detected once.

V and J are TRBV25-1 and TRBJ1-3; the D is unclear. This sequence was found in a human donor with alopecia areata. The sequences come from CD4+ T cells sorted from blood, collected at week 0. CDR3 nucleotide sequence: TGTGCCAGCAGTGAATTGGGGTCCAGCTCTGGAAACACCATATATTTT. It translates to CASSELGSSSGNTIYF.